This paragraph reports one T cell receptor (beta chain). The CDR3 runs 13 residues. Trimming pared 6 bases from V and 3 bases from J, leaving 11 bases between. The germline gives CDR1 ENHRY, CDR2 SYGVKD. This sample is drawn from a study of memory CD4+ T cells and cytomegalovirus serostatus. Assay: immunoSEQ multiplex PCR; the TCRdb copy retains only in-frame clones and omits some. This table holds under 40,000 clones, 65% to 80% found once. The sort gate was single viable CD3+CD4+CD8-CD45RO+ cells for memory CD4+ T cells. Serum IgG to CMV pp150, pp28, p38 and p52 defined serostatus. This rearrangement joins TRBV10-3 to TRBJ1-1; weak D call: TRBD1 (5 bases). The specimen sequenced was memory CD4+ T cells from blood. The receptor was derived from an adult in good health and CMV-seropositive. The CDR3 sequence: CAIRYQGDTEAFF. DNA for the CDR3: TGTGCCATCAGATATCAGGGAGACACTGAAGCTTTCTTT.